This TCR beta chain was captured in a study of CD8+ T cells in alopecia areata. Extracted RNA was reverse transcribed into cDNA, the sequencing template. The assay was immunoSEQ multiplex PCR, and TCRdb's table has in-frame clones only and misses some. The table has about 170,000 clones, 58% seen once. Treatment: oral pan-JAK inhibitor, 5-10 mg twice daily. A single count supports this clone. This CDR3 has 13 residues. Per the germline V gene, CDR1 is LGHNA and CDR2 is YNFKEQ. Trimming cost V 4 bases and J 3 bases, with 9 bases left between them. This clonotype was obtained from a human donor with alopecia areata. The gene calls are TRBV4-2 and TRBJ1-1; D not resolved. The specimen comprised CD4+ T cells sorted from blood, sampled between weeks 55 and 65, from a patient treated with tofacitinib. CDR3 protein: CASSPRRDTEAFF. DNA of the CDR3: TGTGCCAGCAGCCCCCGACGAGACACTGAAGCTTTCTTT.